This T cell receptor (beta chain) comes out of a study of metastatic and nonmetastatic thyroid tumors. For the study at large: Repertoire data that came from the blood and tumor or nodule tissue of malignant and benign thyroid patients were compared. Findings of the study overall: Malignant thyroid tumors reportedly had TCR beta diversity that was significantly higher than in benign nodules, in blood and tumor.

Deletions cut 1 base from V and 8 bases from J, with 11 bases between. The CDR3 runs to 13 residues. The germline V gene encodes CDR1 MNHEY and CDR2 SMNVEV (reference sequence). Every patient was untreated before thyroid surgery. In the authors' methods: Clinicopathological groups supplied CDR3 differences that were used to build a distant-metastasis classifier for papillary thyroid cancer. TCRdb redid the clone calls on the PCR reads using MiXCR. These V and J calls are TCRdb output, not the study's own analysis. Of roughly 48,000 clones in the sample, approximately 19% were seen once. This clone came up a few times. The antigen is undetermined.

This TCR came from a female donor with papillary thyroid cancer or a benign thyroid nodule (not recorded which). Some clones in this sample may be carry-over from other donors' samples. J is TRBJ1-1 and V is TRBV27; possibly TRBD1 for D (6 bases). Material: blood. CDR3 nucleotide sequence: TGTGCCAGCAGTTTATTCAGGGGCGGGGAAGCTTTCTTT. Translated, it gives CASSLFRGGEAFF.